The T cell receptor beta chain under discussion was sequenced for a study of cytomegalovirus exposure and HLA in healthy donors. Regarding the study as a whole: Excluded were some V segments that proved indistinguishable, including TRBV6-2 and TRBV6-3. As was reported, the HLA-A and HLA-B alleles of most subjects were accurately predicted from TCR beta sequences.

This clone turned up a few times. No antigen is known for it. PCR amplification relied on 60 Vbeta primers (plus 13 Jbeta primers). The table came from immunoSEQ multiplex PCR; TCRdb's copy has only in-frame clones and leaves some out. The repertoire holds 110,000 to 150,000 clones, with approximately 70% as singletons. Germline V gives CDR1 SNHLY, CDR2 FYNNEI. With 7 bases clipped from V and 8 bases from J, the junction kept 5 bases outside the gene matches. The CDR3 sequence is 13 residues long. This chain links TRBV2 with TRBJ1-4; 9 bases fit TRBD1. Sequenced: PBMCs. The receptor was derived from a woman between 55 and 75 years old in good health and CMV-seropositive. The CDR3 protein is CASIMGQGEKLFF. The CDR3 DNA follows: TGTGCCAGCATCATGGGACAGGGCGAAAAACTGTTTTTT. Drawing the rest from reference TRBV2 and TRBJ1-4, the complete variable domain is EPEVTQTPSHQVTQMGQEVILRCVPISNHLYFYWYRQILGQKVEFLVSFYNNEISEKSEIFDDQFSVERPDGSNFTLKIRSTKLEDSAMYFCASIMGQGEKLFFGSGTQLSVL.